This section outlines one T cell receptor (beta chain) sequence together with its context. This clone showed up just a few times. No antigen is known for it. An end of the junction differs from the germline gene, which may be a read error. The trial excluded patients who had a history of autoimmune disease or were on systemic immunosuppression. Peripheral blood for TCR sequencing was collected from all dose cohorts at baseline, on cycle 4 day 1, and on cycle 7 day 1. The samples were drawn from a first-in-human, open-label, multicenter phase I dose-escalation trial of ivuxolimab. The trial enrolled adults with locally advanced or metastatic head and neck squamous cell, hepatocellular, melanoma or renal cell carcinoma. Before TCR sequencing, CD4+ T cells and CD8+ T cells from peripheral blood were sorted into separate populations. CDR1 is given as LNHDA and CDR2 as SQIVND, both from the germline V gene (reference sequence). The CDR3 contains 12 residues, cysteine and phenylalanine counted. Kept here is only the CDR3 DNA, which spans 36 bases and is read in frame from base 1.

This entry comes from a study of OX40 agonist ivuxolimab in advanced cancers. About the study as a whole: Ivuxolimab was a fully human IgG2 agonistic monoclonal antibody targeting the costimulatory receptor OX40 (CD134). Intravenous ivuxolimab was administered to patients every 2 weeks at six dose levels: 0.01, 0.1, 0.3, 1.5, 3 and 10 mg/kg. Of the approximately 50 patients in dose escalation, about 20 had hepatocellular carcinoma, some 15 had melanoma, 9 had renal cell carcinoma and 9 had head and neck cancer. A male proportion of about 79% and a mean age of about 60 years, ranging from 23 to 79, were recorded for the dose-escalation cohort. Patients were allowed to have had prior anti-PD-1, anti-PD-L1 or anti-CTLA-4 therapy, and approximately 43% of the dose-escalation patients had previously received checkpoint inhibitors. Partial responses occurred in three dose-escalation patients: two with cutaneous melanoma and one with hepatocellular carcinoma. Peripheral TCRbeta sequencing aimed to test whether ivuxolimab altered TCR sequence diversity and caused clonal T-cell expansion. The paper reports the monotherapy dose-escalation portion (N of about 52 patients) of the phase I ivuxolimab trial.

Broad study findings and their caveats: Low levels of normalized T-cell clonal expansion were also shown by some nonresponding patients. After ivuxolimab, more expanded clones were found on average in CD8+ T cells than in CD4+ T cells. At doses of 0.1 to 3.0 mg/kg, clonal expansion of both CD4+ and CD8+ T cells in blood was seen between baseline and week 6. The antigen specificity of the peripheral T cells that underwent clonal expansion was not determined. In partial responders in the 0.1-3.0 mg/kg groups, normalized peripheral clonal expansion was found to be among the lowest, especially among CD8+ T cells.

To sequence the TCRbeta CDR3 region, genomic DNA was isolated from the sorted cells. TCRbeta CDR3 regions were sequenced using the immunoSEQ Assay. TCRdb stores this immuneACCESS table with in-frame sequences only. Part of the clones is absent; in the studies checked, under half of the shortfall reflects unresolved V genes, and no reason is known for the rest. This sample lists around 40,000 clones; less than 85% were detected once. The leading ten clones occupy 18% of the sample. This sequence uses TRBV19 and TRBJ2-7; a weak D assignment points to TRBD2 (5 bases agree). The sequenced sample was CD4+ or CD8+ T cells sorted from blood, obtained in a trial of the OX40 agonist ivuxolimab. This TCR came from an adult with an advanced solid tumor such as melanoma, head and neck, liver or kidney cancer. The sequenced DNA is TGTGCCAGTGGTCGGCGGGTAGCCGAGGAGTACTTC. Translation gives CASGRRVAEEYF.